This TCR beta chain originates from a study of control samples from healthy donors and cancer patients. V gave up 0 bases and J gave up 0 bases, with 6 bases separating them. This CDR3 is 14 amino acids long. Assay: immunoSEQ multiplex PCR; the TCRdb copy retains only in-frame clones and omits some. The table shows about 94,000 clones, with approximately 90% occurring only once. This sequence originates from a woman aged 45 to 65 in good health. V and J are TRBV23-1 and TRBJ2-7; D remains unclear. TRBV23-1 is an open reading frame, and its role is uncertain. Sample: blood. CDR3 amino acids: CASSQSRASYEQYF. CDR3 sequence (DNA): TGCGCCAGCAGTCAATCGCGAGCCTCCTACGAGCAGTACTTC.